The 29 T cell receptor beta chains below all came from one sample that was sequenced in a study of post-analysis software for immune sequencing data. Unique molecular identifiers were built into the TCR beta cDNA libraries. Via MiXCR, TCRdb re-called the PCR reads, giving one row per CDR3 protein. The data hold some 690,000 distinct CDR3 sequences, with 25% to 30% observed a single time. What these receptors recognize is not known. Study conclusions and caveats: Relative to controls, patients had about 5 TRBV segments at higher frequency, with TRBV5-6, TRBV5-1 and TRBV20-1 among these.

The specimen was blood. Source of these receptors: a girl between 5 and 17 years old with multiple sclerosis.

V usage is TRBV7-2 and J usage is TRBJ2-1; D ambiguous. Germline loops: CDR1 SGHTA, CDR2 FQGNSA. This CDR3 spans 15 amino acids. V was cut by 1 base and J by 8 bases, with 15 bases left in between. Here the CDR3 reads CASSLVGSVGDEQFF. The CDR3 DNA follows: TGTGCCAGCAGCTTAGTCGGTTCAGTTGGGGATGAGCAGTTCTTC.

This clonotype showed up just a few times. The rearrangement links TRBV6-6 to TRBJ2-7; 10 bases agree with TRBD1. The CDR3 totals 14 residues. CDR1 is MNHNY, CDR2 SVGAGI, per germline (reference sequence). Trimming cost V 6 bases and J 4 bases; bases outside gene matches: 6. The CDR3 loop reads CASRKGQGMYEQYF. For the CDR3, the DNA is TGTGCCAGCAGAAAGGGACAGGGGATGTACGAGCAGTACTTC.

The CDR3 loop is CASSEGGPHSGNTIYF. CDR3 coding DNA: TGTGCCAGCAGTGAAGGAGGGCCGCACTCTGGAAACACCATATATTTT. This chain connects TRBV25-1 to TRBJ1-3; no reliable D call. V was shortened by 2 bases and J by 0 bases, with 11 bases between the two germline ends. The germline gives CDR1 MGHDK, CDR2 SYGVNS. CDR3 length: 16 residues.

This clonotype was detected a few times. The chain joins TRBV6-2 or TRBV6-3 to TRBJ2-1; D might be TRBD2 (6 bases). V was trimmed by 7 bases and J by 1 base, leaving 17 bases between them. The CDR3 is 16 amino acids. The germline gives CDR1 MNHEY, CDR2 SVGEGT. The CDR3 coding sequence is TGTGCCAGCACCTCACGAGGGGCGGGATCCTACAATGAGCAGTTCTTC. This sequence encodes CASTSRGAGSYNEQFF.

The chain couples TRBV27 to TRBJ2-4; D might be TRBD1 (6 bases). The CDR3 totals 17 residues. The germline V gene encodes CDR1 MNHEY and CDR2 SMNVEV (reference sequence). V lost 4 bases and J 2 bases, leaving 18 bases between the germline ends. CDR3 coding DNA: TGTGCCAGCAGTTCATACCCCAGACAGGATCCCAAAAACATTCAGTACTTC. Its translation is CASSSYPRQDPKNIQYF.

The chain uses TRBV29-1 and TRBJ1-1; the D gene is possibly TRBD1 (5 bases). Trimming removed 6 bases from V and 5 bases from J, with 16 bases in between. The V gene's germline CDR1 is SQVTM and CDR2 ANQGSEA. The CDR3 covers 13 residues. CDR3 DNA sequence: TGCAGCGTGGCAGACAGATTGACGACTGAAGCTTTCTTT. Protein: CSVADRLTTEAFF. Together with reference TRBV29-1 and TRBJ1-1, the CDR3 gives the full variable domain: SAVISQKPSRDICQRGTSLTIQCQVDSQVTMMFWYRQQPGQSLTLIATANQGSEATYESGFVIDKFPISRPNLTFSTLTVSNMSPEDSSIYLCSVADRLTTEAFFGQGTRLTVV.

V is TRBV24-1 and J is TRBJ2-1; TRBD1 matches at 9 bases. Germline trimming cut 6 bases from V and 6 bases from J; bases unmatched to any gene: 11. The CDR3 covers 16 residues. Germline loops: CDR1 KGHDR, CDR2 SFDVKD. In DNA, the CDR3 is TGTGCCACCAGTTCCTTACAGGGGGCCCGTGGCAATGAGCAGTTCTTC. As protein: CATSSLQGARGNEQFF.

The chain uses TRBV5-1 and TRBJ2-3; D is uncertain. Trimming removed 0 bases at V and 5 bases at J, with 10 bases between. The CDR3 has 14 amino acids. The germline CDR1 and CDR2 sequences are SGHRS and YFSETQ. The CDR3 here is CASSLDTVGDTQYF. CDR3 nucleotides: TGCGCCAGCAGCTTGGATACCGTCGGAGATACGCAGTATTTT.

The chain couples TRBV27 to TRBJ1-1, with unresolved D. This CDR3 has 13 residues. Trimming took 2 bases from V and 4 from J, leaving 8 bases between them. Germline CDR1 MNHEY, CDR2 SMNVEV (reference sequence). The CDR3 protein is CASSLNTVTEAFF. The CDR3 DNA is TGTGCCAGCAGTTTAAACACAGTCACTGAAGCTTTCTTT.

About this clonotype: One end of the junction does not line up with germline, which may come from a read error. The chain links TRBV7-2 to TRBJ2-5, with 8 nucleotides matching TRBD1. CDR3 length: 15 residues. CDR1 and CDR2 from the germline V gene are SGHTA and FQGNSA. The CDR3, as DNA: TGTGCCGGCAGCTTAGTGTCAGGGGGCGGAAAGACCCAGTACTTC. It specifies CAGSLVSGGGKTQYF.

The chain combines TRBV6-1 with TRBJ2-5; weak D call: TRBD1 (6 bases). V was pared by 6 bases and J by 5 bases, with 16 bases between. Germline values: CDR1 MNHNS, CDR2 SASEGT. The CDR3 loop spans 14 amino acids. CDR3 region: CASSALGGRETQYF. The DNA of the CDR3 is TGTGCCAGCAGCGCCCTTGGGGGCCGGGAGACCCAGTACTTC.

The chain has TRBV4-1 and TRBJ2-4, with D perhaps TRBD1 or TRBD2 (5 bases each). The V end was cut by 1 base, the J end by 5 bases, with 9 bases between. The germline V gene has CDR1 MGHRA and CDR2 YSYEKL. CDR3 length: 14 residues. The CDR3 region is CASSQAGQQNIQYF. DNA for the CDR3: TGCGCCAGCAGCCAAGCGGGGCAGCAAAACATTCAGTACTTC.

The sample holds a few counts of this clonotype. The chain recombines TRBV5-1 with TRBJ2-3; no clear D gene. This CDR3 has 14 residues. Germline values: CDR1 SGHRS, CDR2 YFSETQ. Trimming removed 4 bases from V and 1 base from J, with 10 bases in between. DNA for the CDR3: TGCGCCAGCAGCACTAATACAGGCACAGATACGCAGTATTTT. Translating it yields CASSTNTGTDTQYF.

This rearrangement joins TRBV5-1 to TRBJ1-2; 12 nucleotides align to TRBD1. The V gene's germline CDR1 is SGHRS and CDR2 YFSETQ. The length of the CDR3 is 15 residues. The J segment lost 7 bases and the V segment lost 5 bases, leaving 9 bases of the junction unmatched. This CDR3 reads CASSIPGQGAPGYTF. Here the CDR3 DNA reads TGCGCCAGCAGTATTCCGGGACAGGGGGCGCCTGGCTACACCTTC. The complete variable domain, with remaining parts taken from reference TRBV5-1 and TRBJ1-2, reads KAGVTQTPRYLIKTRGQQVTLSCSPISGHRSVSWYQQTPGQGLQFLFEYFSETQRNKGNFPGRFSGRQFSNSRSEMNVSTLELGDSALYLCASSIPGQGAPGYTFGSGTRLTVV.

The chain couples TRBV6-6 to TRBJ2-2; D not certain. The V end lost 6 bases, the J end lost 0 bases, and 8 bases lay between the germline ends. The length of the CDR3 is 14 residues. From germline, CDR1 is MNHNY and CDR2 SVGAGI (reference sequence). For the CDR3, the DNA is TGTGCCAGCAGAATACAGTCGAACACCGGGGAGCTGTTTTTT. Residues: CASRIQSNTGELFF.

This chain links TRBV20-1 with TRBJ2-5; 10 nucleotides align to TRBD1. Germline V CDR1 and CDR2: DFQATT, SNEGSKA (reference sequence). The CDR3 spans 14 residues. J was trimmed by 8 bases and V by 5 bases; bases with no gene match: 11. The CDR3 region has the DNA TGCAGTGCTGTCCGGGACAGGGGCCCCTATACCCAGTACTTC. It yields the protein CSAVRDRGPYTQYF.

The J gene is TRBJ1-6, the V gene TRBV10-3; no clear D. V shed 4 bases and J shed 10 bases, with 8 bases lying between them. CDR1 is ENHRY, CDR2 SYGVKD, per germline. This CDR3 comprises 12 residues. The CDR3, as DNA: TGTGCCATCAGTGCCAGTGGCTCACCCCTCCACTTT. Protein product: CAISASGSPLHF.

The chain couples TRBV24-1 to TRBJ2-5; 7 nucleotides match TRBD1. The tail of the sequence fits TRBJ2-7 better, so the J call may be wrong. This CDR3 region has 13 residues. CDR1 is KGHDR, CDR2 SFDVKD, per germline. The CDR3 region has the DNA TGTGCCACCAGTGGGACAGGCCCGTACGAGCAGTACTTC. This codes for CATSGTGPYEQYF.

The chain links TRBV12-3 or TRBV12-4 to TRBJ1-5; D gene uncertain. Trimming cost V 6 bases and J 1 base, with 7 bases left between them. There are 13 residues in the CDR3. For the CDR3, the DNA is TGTGCCAGCAGCGCGGGGAGCAATCAGCCCCAGCATTTT. It specifies CASSAGSNQPQHF.

The rearrangement uses TRBV4-3 and TRBJ1-1, with 9 bases that match TRBD1. This CDR3 spans 15 amino acids. CDR1 is LGHNA, CDR2 YSLEER, per germline. V shed 3 bases and J 4 bases; nucleotides not matched to a gene: 6. The CDR3, as DNA: TGCGCCAGCAGCCAGACCACAGGGGGCGGCACTGAAGCTTTCTTT. This codes for CASSQTTGGGTEAFF.

This sequence joins TRBV29-1 and TRBJ2-1, with a tentative D call TRBD1 (6 bases). Germline CDR1 SQVTM, CDR2 ANQGSEA. The CDR3 sequence is 13 residues long. V was trimmed by 7 bases and J by 3 bases, leaving 13 bases between them. CDR3 sequence reads: CSAPRGSYNEQFF. Here the CDR3 DNA reads TGCAGCGCCCCTAGGGGGAGCTACAATGAGCAGTTCTTC.

This clonotype was observed a handful of times. The chain has TRBV29-1 and TRBJ2-1, with D possibly called TRBD1 or TRBD2 (5 bases each). The J call could be wrong; TRBJ2-7 is a better fit for the DNA end. The CDR3 has 15 residues. CDR1 is SQVTM and CDR2 is ANQGSEA in the germline V gene. CDR3 amino acids: CSVRDRYVPYNEQYF. The CDR3 bases are TGCAGCGTCCGGGACCGTTATGTTCCCTACAATGAGCAGTACTTC.

The chain employs TRBV7-9 and TRBJ2-7, with 8 nucleotides matching TRBD1. Losses at the gene ends were 1 base for V and 2 bases for J; bases not matched to a gene: 4. The CDR3 covers 15 residues. Germline-derived CDR1 and CDR2 are SEHNR and FQNEAQ (reference sequence). The CDR3: CASSLGQGPAYEQYF. The CDR3 DNA reads as TGTGCCAGCAGCTTAGGACAGGGGCCGGCCTACGAGCAGTACTTC.

This clonotype was seen only a few times. The gene calls are TRBV6-2 or TRBV6-3 and TRBJ1-2, with D perhaps matching TRBD1 (5 bases). The CDR3 contains 12 residues. Trimming removed 6 bases from V and 7 bases from J, with 12 bases in between. Germline CDR1 MNHEY, CDR2 SVGEGT. The CDR3 protein is CASSQGWVGYTF. In DNA form, the CDR3 reads TGTGCCAGCAGCCAGGGATGGGTTGGCTACACCTTC.

This clonotype was detected ten times or more. The chain combines TRBV4-1 with TRBJ1-2, with a tentative D call TRBD1 (6 bases). Germline V gene sequence: CDR1 MGHRA, CDR2 YSYEKL. The CDR3 sequence is 14 residues long. Trimming cost V 4 bases and J 3 bases, with 12 bases left between them. The CDR3 reads CASSPTGAHYGYTF. DNA for the CDR3: TGCGCCAGCAGCCCGACGGGGGCTCACTATGGCTACACCTTC.

The chain uses TRBV5-1 and TRBJ2-5; D remains unclear. CDR3 size: 13 residues. Germline V gives CDR1 SGHRS, CDR2 YFSETQ. V lost 3 bases to trimming and J lost 3 bases, with 9 bases between them. In nucleotides, the CDR3 is TGCGCCAGCAGCTCTCCACCGGAAGAGACCCAGTACTTC. This gives the protein CASSSPPEETQYF.

This rearrangement joins TRBV28 to TRBJ2-5; 10 bases line up with TRBD2. Per the germline V gene, CDR1 is MDHEN and CDR2 is SYDVKM. Trimming took 5 bases from V and 4 from J; bases not matched to a gene: 10. The CDR3 covers 16 residues. CDR3 loop: CASSEWKPSGGETQYF. CDR3 DNA sequence: TGTGCCAGCAGTGAATGGAAGCCTAGCGGGGGAGAGACCCAGTACTTC.

This chain uses TRBV20-1 with TRBJ2-5, with D possibly TRBD2 on 5 matching bases. Per germline, CDR1 DFQATT and CDR2 SNEGSKA (reference sequence). The CDR3 is 13 residues long. The V gene lost 3 bases and the J gene lost 2 bases, with 10 bases spanning the gap. CDR3: CSASRPGQETQYF. The CDR3 bases are TGCAGTGCTAGTCGGCCGGGACAAGAGACCCAGTACTTC.

The J gene is TRBJ2-3, the V gene TRBV5-5; tentatively, D is TRBD1 (6 bases). Germline CDR1 is SGHKS and CDR2 is YYEKEE (reference sequence). V was trimmed by 0 bases and J by 0 bases, leaving 11 bases between them. This CDR3 contains 16 residues. Here the CDR3 reads CASSLVGRGSTDTQYF. The CDR3 DNA follows: TGTGCCAGCAGCTTGGTGGGCAGGGGTAGCACAGATACGCAGTATTTT.